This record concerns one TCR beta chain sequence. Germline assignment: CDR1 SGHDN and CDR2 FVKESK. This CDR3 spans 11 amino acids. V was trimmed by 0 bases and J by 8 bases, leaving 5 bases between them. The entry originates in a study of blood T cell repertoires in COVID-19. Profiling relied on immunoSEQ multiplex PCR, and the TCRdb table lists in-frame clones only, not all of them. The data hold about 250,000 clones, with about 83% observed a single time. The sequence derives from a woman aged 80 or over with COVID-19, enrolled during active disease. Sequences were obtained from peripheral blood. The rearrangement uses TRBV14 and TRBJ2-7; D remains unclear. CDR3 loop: CASSQERKQYF. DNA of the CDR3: TGTGCCAGCAGCCAAGAGAGGAAGCAGTACTTC.